This T cell receptor (beta chain) was captured by sequencing in a study of blood T cell repertoires in COVID-19. This clone turned up a few times. Produced via immunoSEQ multiplex PCR; TCRdb's table is partial and in-frame only. The table lists under 250,000 clones, 70% to 90% of them singletons, with 11% in the top ten. Categorization into cohorts depended on clinical history that participants reported. Before being deemed recovered, Cohort 3 donors had two negative PCRs, clearance, or symptom resolution. Germline CDR1 SGHRS, CDR2 YFSETQ. The CDR3 consists of 19 residues. V was pared by 0 bases and J by 6 bases, with 24 bases between.

This receptor was obtained from a man aged 25 to 40 who had recovered from COVID-19. The chain joins TRBV5-1 to TRBJ2-2; TRBD1 might be the D (5 bases). Sequences were obtained from PBMCs or T cells enriched from blood (not recorded which). The CDR3 here is CASSLAFKSRGPLSGELFF. The CDR3 DNA sequence: TGCGCCAGCAGCTTGGCCTTCAAGTCTAGGGGCCCTTTATCCGGGGAGCTGTTTTTT.